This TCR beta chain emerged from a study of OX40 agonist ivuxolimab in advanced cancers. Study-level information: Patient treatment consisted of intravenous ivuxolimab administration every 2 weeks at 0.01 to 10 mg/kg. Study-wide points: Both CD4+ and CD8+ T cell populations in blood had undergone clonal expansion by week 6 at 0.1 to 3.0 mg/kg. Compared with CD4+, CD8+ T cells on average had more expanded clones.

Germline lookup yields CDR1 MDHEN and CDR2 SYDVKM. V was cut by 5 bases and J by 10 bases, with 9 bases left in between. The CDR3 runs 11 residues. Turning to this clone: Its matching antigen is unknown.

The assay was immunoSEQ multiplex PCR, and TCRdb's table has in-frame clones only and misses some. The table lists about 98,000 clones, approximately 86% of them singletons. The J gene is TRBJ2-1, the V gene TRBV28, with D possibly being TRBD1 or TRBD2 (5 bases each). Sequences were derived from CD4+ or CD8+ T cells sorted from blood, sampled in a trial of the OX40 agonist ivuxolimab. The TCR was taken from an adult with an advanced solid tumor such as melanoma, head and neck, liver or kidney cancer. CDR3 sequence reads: CASSPWGEQFF. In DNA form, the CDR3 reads TGTGCCAGCAGTCCCTGGGGGGAGCAGTTCTTC.